This TCR beta chain was sequenced in a study of CD8 T cells in ankylosing spondylitis. Whole-study findings and limits: Eight highly homologous variants formed a TCR beta motif that appeared characteristic of ankylosing spondylitis blood. Reportedly, significant enrichment of disease-linked clones occurred in matched ankylosing spondylitis synovial fluid.

MiXCR was run by TCRdb on the 5' RACE reads, yielding one entry per CDR3 protein. The repertoire consists of about 840,000 distinct CDR3 sequences, with about 11% occurring once and the leading ten covering approximately 0.51%. Remarks on this clonotype: No antigen is known for it.

Germline loops: CDR1 DFQATT, CDR2 SNEGSKA (reference sequence). This CDR3 has 15 residues. The sample was blood, either unsorted or a sorted T cell fraction (not recorded which). This TCR came from a male donor with ankylosing spondylitis. The V call is TRBV20-1, the J call TRBJ2-1, with 7 bases fitting TRBD2. The CDR3: CRLRGRASGNNEQFF. CDR3 nucleotides: TGCAGGCTTAGAGGCCGGGCTAGCGGCAACAATGAGCAGTTCTTC.